A single TCR beta chain is shown here with its context. Its antigen is unidentified. Germline loops: CDR1 SGHRS, CDR2 YFSETQ. Trimming took off 2 bases at V and 6 bases at J, with 9 bases between the two ends. The length of the CDR3 is 13 residues. The data were taken from a study of T-cell reconstitution after alpha-beta-depleted transplantation in children. General study points: Reported findings indicate that, about two months after transplant, alpha-beta T cells came from several hundred expanded clones, which were derived from non-depleted graft cells. Newly generated T cells supplied most T-cell counts and diversity one year post-transplant.

For TCRbeta, the library was prepared with unique molecular identifiers. MiXCR, applied by TCRdb to the PCR reads, yields one record per CDR3 protein. The repertoire holds about 830,000 distinct CDR3 sequences, with 15% to 20% as singletons. Material: PBMCs, mostly from graft donor cells, obtained 360 days after TCRalphabeta/CD19-depleted stem cell transplant. The chain uses TRBV5-1 and TRBJ1-5; the D is unclear. The TCR originated in a male patient aged 10 to 17 who had a stem cell transplant for acute lymphoblastic leukemia, so the T cells may come from the graft donor. The CDR3 bases are TGCGCCAGCAGCTTATCGACCTCTCAGCCCCAGCATTTT. Protein product: CASSLSTSQPQHF.